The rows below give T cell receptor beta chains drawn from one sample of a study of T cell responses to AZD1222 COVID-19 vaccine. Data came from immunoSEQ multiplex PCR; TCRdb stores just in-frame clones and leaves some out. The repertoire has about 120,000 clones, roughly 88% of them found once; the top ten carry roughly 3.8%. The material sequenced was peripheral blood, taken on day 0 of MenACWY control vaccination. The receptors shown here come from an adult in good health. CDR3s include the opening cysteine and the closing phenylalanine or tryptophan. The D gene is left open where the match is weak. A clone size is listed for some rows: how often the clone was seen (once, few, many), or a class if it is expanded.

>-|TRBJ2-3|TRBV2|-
CASRRETDTQYF
TGTGCCAGCCGGAGGGAAACAGATACGCAGTATTTT
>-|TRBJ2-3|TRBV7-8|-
CASSLGFTDTQYF
TGTGCCAGCAGCTTAGGCTTCACAGATACGCAGTATTTT
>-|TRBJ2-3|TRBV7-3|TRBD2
CASSPRGGGGRADTQYF
TGTGCCAGCAGCCCCCGTGGTGGCGGGGGGAGGGCAGATACGCAGTATTTT
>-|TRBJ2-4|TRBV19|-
CASSETRTGSLAKNIQYF
TGTGCCAGTAGCGAAACTCGGACGGGCAGTTTAGCCAAAAACATTCAGTACTTC
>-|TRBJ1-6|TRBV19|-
CASSPGPKNSPLHF
TGTGCCAGTAGTCCGGGACCGAAAAATTCACCCCTCCACTTT
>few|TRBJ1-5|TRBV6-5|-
CASSLLTEPQHF
TGTGCCAGCAGTCTACTGACAGAGCCCCAGCATTTT
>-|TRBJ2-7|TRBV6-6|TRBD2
CASSGGGSYEQYF
TGTGCCAGCAGTGGGGGGGGCTCCTACGAGCAGTACTTC
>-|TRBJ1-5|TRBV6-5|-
CASSNAEGSNQPQHF
TGTGCCAGCAGTAATGCCGAAGGAAGCAATCAGCCCCAGCATTTT
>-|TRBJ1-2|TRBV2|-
CASNSRGYKGYTF
TGTGCCAGCAATAGCAGGGGCTATAAGGGCTACACCTTC
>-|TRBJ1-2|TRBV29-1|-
CSVEDPTANYGYTF
TGCAGCGTTGAAGATCCCACAGCTAACTATGGCTACACCTTC
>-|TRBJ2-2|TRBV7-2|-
CASSRRGRTGELFF
TGTGCCAGCAGCAGGAGGGGGCGTACCGGGGAGCTGTTTTTT
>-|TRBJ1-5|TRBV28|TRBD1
CATQRWTGGYQPQHF
TGTGCCACCCAGCGGTGGACAGGGGGCTATCAGCCCCAGCATTTT
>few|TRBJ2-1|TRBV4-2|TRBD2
CASSQTGGANYNEQFF
TGTGCCAGCAGCCAGACCGGGGGGGCCAATTACAATGAGCAGTTCTTC
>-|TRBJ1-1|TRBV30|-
CAWSVMAGEGEAFF
TGTGCCTGGAGTGTGATGGCAGGGGAGGGTGAAGCTTTCTTT
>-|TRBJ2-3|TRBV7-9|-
CASSYGGDTQYF
TGTGCCAGCAGCTACGGGGGAGATACGCAGTATTTT
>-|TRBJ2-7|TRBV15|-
CATSRDYRPIYEQYF
TGTGCCACCAGCAGAGATTACAGGCCGATCTACGAGCAGTACTTC
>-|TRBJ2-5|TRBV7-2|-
CASSLEWGGATAGTQYF
TGTGCCAGCAGCTTAGAGTGGGGCGGGGCGACGGCGGGGACCCAGTACTTC
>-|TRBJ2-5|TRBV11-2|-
CASSFSFTGGRETQYF
TGTGCCAGCAGCTTCTCATTTACGGGGGGCCGGGAGACCCAGTACTTC
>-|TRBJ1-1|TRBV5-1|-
CASSLGDLRTEAFF
TGCGCCAGCAGCTTGGGGGATTTGCGAACTGAAGCTTTCTTT
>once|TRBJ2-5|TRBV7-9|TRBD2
CAAYRLGGFHETQYF
TGTGCCGCCTATAGACTCGGGGGGTTCCACGAGACCCAGTACTTC
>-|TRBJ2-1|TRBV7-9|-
CASSLNTLSNEQFF
TGTGCCAGCAGCTTGAATACACTTTCCAATGAGCAGTTCTTC
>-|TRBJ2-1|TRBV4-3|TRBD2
CASSQDYGTSGEWRSYNEQFF
TGCGCCAGCAGCCAAGATTATGGGACTAGCGGGGAATGGCGCTCCTACAATGAGCAGTTCTTC
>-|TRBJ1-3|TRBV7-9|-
CASSLGGEGRNTIYF
TGTGCCAGCAGCTTAGGGGGCGAGGGAAGAAACACCATATATTTT
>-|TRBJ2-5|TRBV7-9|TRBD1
CASRPTGAETQYF
TGTGCCAGCAGACCTACAGGGGCAGAGACCCAGTACTTC
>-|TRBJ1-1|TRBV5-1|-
CASSLDPSGTEAFF
TGCGCCAGCAGCTTGGACCCCTCGGGCACTGAAGCTTTCTTT
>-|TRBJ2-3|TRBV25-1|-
CASTGTSSDTQYF
TGTGCCAGCACAGGGACAAGTTCGGATACGCAGTATTTT
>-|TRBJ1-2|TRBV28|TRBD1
CASRSMDPGQANYGYTF
TGTGCCAGCAGGAGTATGGACCCCGGACAGGCTAACTATGGCTACACCTTC
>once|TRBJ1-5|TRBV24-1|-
CATSGGGNQPQHF
TGTGCCACCAGTGGTGGGGGGAATCAGCCCCAGCATTTT
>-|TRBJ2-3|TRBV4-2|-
CASSQAEYGGGTDTQYF
TGTGCCAGCAGCCAAGCCGAGTATGGGGGTGGCACAGATACGCAGTATTTT
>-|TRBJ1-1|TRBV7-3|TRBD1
CASSPTGGNTEAFF
TGTGCCAGCAGCCCCACAGGGGGAAACACTGAAGCTTTCTTT